The sequence of this T cell receptor beta chain was determined in a study of T cell changes during pregnancy in multiple sclerosis (dated by TCRdb to the late 2010s). General notes on the study: The study examined how the T cell repertoire changed over the course of pregnancy in women with multiple sclerosis.

To prepare the library, the immunoSEQ multiplex PCR assay was applied. Sourced from immuneACCESS, this table was stored by TCRdb with only in-frame sequences that have V and J called. A share of the clones is absent; for the studies checked, an unresolved V gene accounts for under half, and the remainder has no known explanation. For this sample there are about 62,000 clones; roughly 90% appear just once. Jointly, the top ten make up roughly 2.6% of the sample. The CDR3 has 17 amino acids, counting the end cysteine and phenylalanine. Left in the record is the CDR3 DNA by itself, 51 bases read in frame from the first base. Via the germline V gene, CDR1 is MDHEN and CDR2 SYDVKM. V is pruned by 4 bases and J by 1 base, leaving 10 bases of the junction without a gene match. Regarding this clone: What antigen it recognizes has not been identified. Base quality data are lacking; no much larger clone is found one base away.

The sequenced sample was peripheral blood, obtained in the second trimester of pregnancy. The sequence was collected from a female donor in good health, enrolled as a control in a pregnancy study. The chain links TRBV28 with TRBJ2-1; a stretch of 7 junction bases matches TRBD2. Here is the DNA: TGTGCCAGCAGTTCTTCCCGGACGGGGGGATCCTACAATGAGCAGTTCTTC. Its protein product is CASSSSRTGGSYNEQFF. The CDR3, completed at both ends by the reference TRBV28 and TRBJ2-1 genes, gives the full variable domain DVKVTQSSRYLVKRTGEKVFLECVQDMDHENMFWYRQDPGLGLRLIYFSYDVKMKEKGDIPEGYSVSREKKERFSLILESASTNQTSMYLCASSSSRTGGSYNEQFFGPGTRLTVL.